The 23 T cell receptor beta chains below all came from one sample that was sequenced in a study of PD-1 blockade in classical Hodgkin lymphoma. As to time point: cycle 4 day 1 (C4D1), after 6 weeks of nivolumab. Every patient relapsed after autologous stem cell transplantation, and brentuximab vedotin exposure varied. Sequencing was performed with immunoSEQ multiplex PCR; in TCRdb, only in-frame clones are kept and a portion is missing. The table shows tens of thousands of clones, with about 75% occurring only once. Specimen: peripheral blood mononuclear cells (PBMCs), collected before the fourth cycle of nivolumab. The receptors shown here come from a human donor with classical Hodgkin lymphoma.

This clone was observed at least ten times. CDR3 nucleotide sequence: TGCAGCGTGAGGACTAGTCTACTTTCGAGCTACAATGAGCAGTTCTTC. Its translation: CSVRTSLLSSYNEQFF. The V gene is TRBV29-1, the J gene TRBJ2-1, with 7 bases that match TRBD2. The CDR3 spans 16 residues. With 6 bases clipped from V and 3 bases from J, the junction kept 14 bases outside the gene matches. Germline V gives CDR1 SQVTM, CDR2 ANQGSEA.

This clone is labeled as medium-sized. The chain couples TRBV7-3 to TRBJ2-3; TRBD2 might be the D (5 bases). Trimming left V 2 bases short and J 3 bases short, with 12 bases between. Germline-derived CDR1 and CDR2 are SGHTA and FQGTGA. There are 15 residues in the CDR3. The CDR3 region is CASSLGSGRTDTQYF. CDR3 nucleotide sequence: TGTGCCAGCAGCTTAGGTAGTGGGAGAACAGATACGCAGTATTTT. The whole variable domain, filled in from reference TRBV7-3 and TRBJ2-3, reads GAGVSQTPSNKVTEKGKYVELRCDPISGHTALYWYRQSLGQGPEFLIYFQGTGAADDSGLPNDRFFAVRPEGSVSTLKIQRTERGDSAVYLCASSLGSGRTDTQYFGPGTRLTVL.

A few counts support this clone. V and J are TRBV27 and TRBJ2-6, with 7 bases identical to TRBD2. Germline CDR1 is MNHEY and CDR2 is SMNVEV (reference sequence). The CDR3 has 17 residues. V trimming: 5 bases; J trimming: 3 bases; junction bases outside the gene matches: 10. The CDR3 protein is CASSSPSGGDGANVLTF. DNA for the CDR3: TGTGCCAGCAGTAGCCCCTCGGGGGGAGATGGGGCCAACGTCCTGACTTTC.

This clone has more than one count but fewer than ten. The chain joins TRBV5-6 to TRBJ2-7; a possible D gene is TRBD1 (5 bases). Germline CDR1 is SGHDT and CDR2 is YYEEEE. The CDR3 has 13 amino acids. V dropped 5 bases and J dropped 6 bases, with 15 bases sitting between them. CDR3 sequence reads: CASRNIVGPEQYF. The CDR3 coding sequence is TGTGCCAGCAGGAACATCGTGGGGCCCGAGCAGTACTTC. Complete variable domain (other parts from reference TRBV5-6 and TRBJ2-7): DAGVTQSPTHLIKTRGQQVTLRCSPKSGHDTVSWYQQALGQGPQFIFQYYEEEERQRGNFPDRFSGHQFPNYSSELNVNALLLGDSALYLCASRNIVGPEQYFGPGTRLTVT.

This clone was seen many times. The CDR3 sequence is CASSAAGTGFSNQPQHF. For the CDR3, the DNA is TGTGCCAGCAGTGCCGCCGGGACAGGCTTTAGCAATCAGCCCCAGCATTTT. The V and J genes are TRBV6-1 and TRBJ1-5, with 8 nucleotides matching TRBD1. Germline V gives CDR1 MNHNS, CDR2 SASEGT. The V segment lost 4 bases and the J segment 0 bases; nucleotides outside the gene matches: 8. There are 17 residues in the CDR3.

The chain is built from TRBV29-1 and TRBJ2-5; 11 bases line up with TRBD1. Germline lookup yields CDR1 SQVTM and CDR2 ANQGSEA. The CDR3 extends over 11 amino acids. J was trimmed by 9 bases and V by 8 bases; bases with no gene match: 5. The chain's CDR3 is CSPGGQGAQYF. In DNA, the CDR3 is TGCAGCCCTGGGGGACAGGGGGCCCAGTACTTC.

In the case of this clone: Relative to the germline gene, one junction end is altered; a read error may explain this. This chain links TRBV5-1 with TRBJ1-1, with a weak D call TRBD1 (6 bases). CDR3 length: 14 amino acids. Looked up from germline, CDR1 is SGHRS and CDR2 is YFSETQ. CDR3 sequence reads: CASRLGQGIGEAFF. The DNA of the CDR3 is TGCGCCAGCAGATTGGGACAAGGGATAGGTGAAGCTTTCTTT.

The genes are TRBV7-9 and TRBJ2-3, with D perhaps given as TRBD1 or TRBD2 (5 bases each). The CDR3 runs to 15 residues. The germline V gene has CDR1 SEHNR and CDR2 FQNEAQ (reference sequence). The V gene lost 6 bases and the J gene lost 0 bases, with 13 bases spanning the gap. In nucleotides, the CDR3 is TGTGCCAGCAGTCAGAGGGGTAGTAGCACAGATACGCAGTATTTT. It translates to CASSQRGSSTDTQYF. The whole variable domain, remainder taken from reference TRBV7-9 and TRBJ2-3, is DTGVSQNPRHKITKRGQNVTFRCDPISEHNRLYWYRQTLGQGPEFLTYFQNEAQLEKSRLLSDRFSAERPKGSFSTLEIQRTEQGDSAMYLCASSQRGSSTDTQYFGPGTRLTVL.

This chain uses TRBV9 with TRBJ1-4; D gene unclear. The germline V gene has CDR1 SGDLS and CDR2 YYNGEE. V was trimmed by 3 bases and J by 8 bases, leaving 14 bases between them. The CDR3 is made up of 14 amino acids. DNA for the CDR3: TGTGCCAGCAGCGGATCCGGGCGTAGAGAAAAACTGTTTTTT. This codes for CASSGSGRREKLFF.

This clone was detected a few times. The rearrangement uses TRBV12-5 and TRBJ1-1, with D hard to call. V was pared by 1 base and J by 11 bases, with 11 bases between. Germline CDR1 and CDR2: LGHNT and FRNRAP. The CDR3 extends over 12 amino acids. CDR3: CASGLDQRDAFF. The CDR3 DNA reads TGTGCTAGTGGTTTGGACCAAAGGGATGCTTTCTTT.

This chain connects TRBV5-1 to TRBJ2-5, with 14 bases that match TRBD2. The germline V gene has CDR1 SGHRS and CDR2 YFSETQ. V shed 3 bases, J shed 3 bases, and the junction held 1 base outside the gene matches. This CDR3 contains 15 residues. The CDR3 region is CASSSGLAGEETQYF. DNA for the CDR3: TGCGCCAGCAGCTCGGGACTAGCGGGAGAAGAGACCCAGTACTTC.

The chain couples TRBV6-5 to TRBJ1-4; D is uncertain. Germline V CDR1 and CDR2: MNHEY, SVGAGI. The length of the CDR3 is 13 residues. Trimming took 4 bases from V and 7 from J, leaving 10 bases between them. The CDR3 sequence is CASSSGPGEKLFF. CDR3 nucleotides: TGTGCCAGCAGTTCCGGGCCCGGTGAAAAACTGTTTTTT.

This clone occurred a few times. V is TRBV11-2 and J is TRBJ1-6; 8 positions agree with TRBD1. Germline V gene lookup returns CDR1 SGHAT and CDR2 FQNNGV. Trimming took 6 bases from V and 10 from J; bases not matched to a gene: 11. This CDR3 contains 15 residues. CDR3 loop: CASSYDRGIGSPLHF. DNA of the CDR3: TGTGCCAGCAGTTACGACAGGGGAATAGGATCACCCCTCCACTTT.

J is TRBJ2-7 and V is TRBV28; D uncertain. The CDR3 loop spans 13 amino acids. V lost 1 base to trimming and J lost 1 base, with 5 bases between them. The germline V gene has CDR1 MDHEN and CDR2 SYDVKM. Here the CDR3 reads CASSLYESYEQYF. The CDR3 nucleotides are TGTGCCAGCAGTTTATATGAGTCCTACGAGCAGTACTTC.

The CDR3 protein is CASSPPSNTEAFF. CDR3 bases: TGTGCCAGCTCACCACCGTCGAACACTGAAGCTTTCTTT. The chain joins TRBV18 to TRBJ1-1; unclear D gene. V lost 0 bases and J 1 base, leaving 3 bases between the germline ends. The germline V gene encodes CDR1 KGHSH and CDR2 LQKENI. This CDR3 is 13 amino acids long.

V is TRBV6-9 and J is TRBJ1-2, with D perhaps TRBD1 (5 bases). CDR1 is MNHGY and CDR2 is SVAAGI in the germline V gene. V was shortened by 6 bases and J by 3 bases, with 8 bases between the two germline ends. The CDR3 covers 12 residues. In nucleotides, the CDR3 is TGTGCCAGCAGGCAGGGTGACTATGGCTACACCTTC. It translates to CASRQGDYGYTF.

This clone was seen once. The V and J genes are TRBV6-1 and TRBJ2-7; tentatively, D is TRBD1 (5 bases). The V and J ends lost 8 bases and 2 bases respectively, with 13 bases between them. The CDR3 consists of 13 residues. Germline V gene lookup returns CDR1 MNHNS and CDR2 SASEGT. This chain's CDR3 is CASGQGLPYEQYF. The DNA for the CDR3 is TGTGCCAGCGGCCAGGGCCTCCCCTACGAGCAGTACTTC.

The chain recombines TRBV7-6 with TRBJ1-1; a weak D match, TRBD1 (6 bases). The ends were cut back, 4 bases at V and 4 bases at J, with 13 bases in the middle. Per the germline V gene, CDR1 is SGHVS and CDR2 is FNYEAQ. CDR3 length: 14 amino acids. CDR3 nucleotide sequence: TGTGCCAGCAGCTCGAGGGACATCCTCACTGAAGCTTTCTTT. Translating gives CASSSRDILTEAFF.

The V call is TRBV28, the J call TRBJ1-5, with 9 bases fitting TRBD1. The CDR3 length is 15 residues. With 6 bases clipped from V and 7 bases from J, the junction kept 10 bases outside the gene matches. Germline loops: CDR1 MDHEN, CDR2 SYDVKM. DNA of the CDR3: TGTGCCAGCAGCAGGACAGGGGCCGCCAACCAGCCCCAGCATTTT. Translation: CASSRTGAANQPQHF.

The V call is TRBV6-4, the J call TRBJ2-3; 10 bases fit TRBD2. Trimming took 0 bases from V and 0 from J; bases not matched to a gene: 0. This CDR3 contains 16 residues. CDR1 MRHNA and CDR2 SNTAGT come from the germline V gene. In DNA, the CDR3 is TGTGCCAGCAGTGACTCGACTAGCGGGAGCACAGATACGCAGTATTTT. The encoded protein is CASSDSTSGSTDTQYF.

This clone has at least ten counts. V usage is TRBV7-2 and J usage is TRBJ2-1; 15 positions agree with TRBD2. The CDR3 has 18 residues. Germline V gene lookup returns CDR1 SGHTA and CDR2 FQGNSA. The J segment lost 5 bases and the V segment lost 1 base, leaving 6 bases of the junction unmatched. The DNA of the CDR3 is TGTGCCAGCAGCTTAGAGGGGACTAGCGGGAGGTTCAACAATGAGCAGTTCTTC. Translation: CASSLEGTSGRFNNEQFF.

This clone has only a few counts. The rearrangement joins TRBV28 to TRBJ2-3; D perhaps matches TRBD2 (6 bases). The V and J ends lost 1 base and 0 bases respectively, with 17 bases between them. This CDR3 comprises 18 residues. The germline V gene encodes CDR1 MDHEN and CDR2 SYDVKM. This CDR3 reads CASSLSGLFASSTDTQYF. In DNA form, the CDR3 reads TGTGCCAGCAGTTTATCGGGACTCTTCGCCTCTAGCACAGATACGCAGTATTTT.

This clone was observed once. V gene TRBV9 combines with J gene TRBJ1-1; the match to TRBD1 covers 9 bases. V gave up 3 bases and J gave up 3 bases; unmatched junction bases: 6. This CDR3 spans 15 amino acids. CDR1 is SGDLS, CDR2 YYNGEE, per germline. The CDR3 loop is CASSGPDRGYTEAFF. CDR3 nucleotides: TGTGCCAGCAGCGGCCCCGACAGGGGGTACACTGAAGCTTTCTTT.